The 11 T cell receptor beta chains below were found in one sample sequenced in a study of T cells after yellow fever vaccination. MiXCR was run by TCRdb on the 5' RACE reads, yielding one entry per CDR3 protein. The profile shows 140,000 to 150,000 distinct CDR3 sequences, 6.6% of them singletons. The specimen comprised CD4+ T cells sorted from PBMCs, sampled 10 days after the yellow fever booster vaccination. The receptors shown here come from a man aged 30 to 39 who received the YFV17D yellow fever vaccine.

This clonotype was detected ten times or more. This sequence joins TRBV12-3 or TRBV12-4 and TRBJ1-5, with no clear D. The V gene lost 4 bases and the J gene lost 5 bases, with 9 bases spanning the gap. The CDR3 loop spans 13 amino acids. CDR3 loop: CASSSPPDQPQHF. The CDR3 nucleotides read TGTGCCAGCAGTTCCCCTCCGGATCAGCCCCAGCATTTT.

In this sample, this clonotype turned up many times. The CDR3 DNA follows: TGTGCCAGCAGTGGGGACAGCAACTCCTATAATTCACCCCTCCACTTT. This translates into CASSGDSNSYNSPLHF. This chain connects TRBV2 to TRBJ1-6; TRBD1 matches 7 bases. Trimming removed 4 bases from V and 0 bases from J; junction bases left unmatched: 3. The germline V gene has CDR1 SNHLY and CDR2 FYNNEI. The CDR3 extends over 16 amino acids.

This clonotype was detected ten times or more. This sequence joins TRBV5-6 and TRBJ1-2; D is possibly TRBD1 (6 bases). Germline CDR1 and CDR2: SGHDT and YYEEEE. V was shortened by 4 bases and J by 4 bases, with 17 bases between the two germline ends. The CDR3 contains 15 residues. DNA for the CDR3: TGTGCCAGCAGCCGGGGCCCTGGGACACTCTATGGCTACACCTTC. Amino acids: CASSRGPGTLYGYTF.

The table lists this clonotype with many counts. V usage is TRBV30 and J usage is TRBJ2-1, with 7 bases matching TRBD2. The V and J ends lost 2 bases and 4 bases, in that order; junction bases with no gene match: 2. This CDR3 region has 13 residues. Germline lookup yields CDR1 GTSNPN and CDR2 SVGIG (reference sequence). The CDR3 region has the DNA TGTGCCTGGAGTACTAGCGTGTACAATGAGCAGTTCTTC. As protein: CAWSTSVYNEQFF.

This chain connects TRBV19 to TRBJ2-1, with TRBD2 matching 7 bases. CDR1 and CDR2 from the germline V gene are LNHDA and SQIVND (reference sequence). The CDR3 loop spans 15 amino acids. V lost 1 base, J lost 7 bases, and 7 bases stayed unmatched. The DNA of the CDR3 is TGTGCCAGTAGTATAGCGGCGGGAGCCTGGAATGAGCAGTTCTTC. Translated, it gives CASSIAAGAWNEQFF.

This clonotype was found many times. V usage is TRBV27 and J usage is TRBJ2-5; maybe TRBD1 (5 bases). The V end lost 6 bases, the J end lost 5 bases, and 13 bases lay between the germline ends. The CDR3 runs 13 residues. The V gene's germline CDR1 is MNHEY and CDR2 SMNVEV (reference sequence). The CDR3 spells CASSPRVWETQYF. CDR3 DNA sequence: TGTGCCAGCAGCCCCAGGGTTTGGGAGACCCAGTACTTC.

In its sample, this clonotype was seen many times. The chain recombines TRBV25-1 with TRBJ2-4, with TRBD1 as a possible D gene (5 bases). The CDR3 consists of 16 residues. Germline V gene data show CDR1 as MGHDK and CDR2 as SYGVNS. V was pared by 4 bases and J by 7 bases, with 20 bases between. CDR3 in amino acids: CASSGGQGVLGNIQYF. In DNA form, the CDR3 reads TGTGCCAGCAGTGGAGGACAAGGGGTCCTCGGGAACATTCAGTACTTC.

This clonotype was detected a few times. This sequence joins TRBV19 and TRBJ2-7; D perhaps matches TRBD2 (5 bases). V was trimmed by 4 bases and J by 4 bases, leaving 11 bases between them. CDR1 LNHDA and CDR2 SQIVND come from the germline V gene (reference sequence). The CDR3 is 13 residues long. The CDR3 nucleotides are TGTGCCAGTAGTAGCGGGCCCCATTACGAGCAGTACTTC. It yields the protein CASSSGPHYEQYF. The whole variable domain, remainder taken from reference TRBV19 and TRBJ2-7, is DGGITQSPKYLFRKEGQNVTLSCEQNLNHDAMYWYRQDPGQGLRLIYYSQIVNDFQKGDIAEGYSVSREKKESFPLTVTSAQKNPTAFYLCASSSGPHYEQYFGPGTRLTVT.

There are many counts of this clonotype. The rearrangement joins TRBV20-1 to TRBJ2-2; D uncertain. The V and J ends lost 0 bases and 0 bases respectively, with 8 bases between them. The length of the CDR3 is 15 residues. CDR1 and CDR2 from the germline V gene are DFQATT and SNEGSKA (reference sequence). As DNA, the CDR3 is TGCAGTGCTAGAGATCTGGCATCGAACACCGGGGAGCTGTTTTTT. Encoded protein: CSARDLASNTGELFF.

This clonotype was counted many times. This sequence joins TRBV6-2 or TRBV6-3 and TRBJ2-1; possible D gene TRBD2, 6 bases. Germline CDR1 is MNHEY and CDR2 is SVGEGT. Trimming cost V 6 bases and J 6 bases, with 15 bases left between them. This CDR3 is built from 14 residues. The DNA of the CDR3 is TGTGCCAGCAGCCCACGACTAGTAGGCAATGAGCAGTTCTTC. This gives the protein CASSPRLVGNEQFF.

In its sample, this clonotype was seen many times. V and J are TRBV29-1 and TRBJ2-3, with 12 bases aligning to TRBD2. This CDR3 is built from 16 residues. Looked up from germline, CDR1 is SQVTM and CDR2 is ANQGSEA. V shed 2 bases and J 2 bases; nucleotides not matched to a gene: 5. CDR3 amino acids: CSVETRLAGDTDTQYF. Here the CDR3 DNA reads TGCAGCGTTGAAACCCGACTAGCGGGAGACACAGATACGCAGTATTTT.